These 5 T cell receptor beta chains share one sample of origin, sequenced in a study of blood T cells in healthy people across ages. Combining a sample-barcoded 5' primer with a J-beta primer mix, a second PCR ran for 7 to 11 cycles. MiXCR, applied by TCRdb to the 5' RACE reads, yields one record per CDR3 protein. The data show around 940,000 distinct CDR3 sequences, just over 50% seen once. The specimen sequenced was blood. Receptors originate from a woman between 55 and 75 years old in good health.

The rearrangement joins TRBV28 to TRBJ2-1; 12 bases are a match to TRBD2. The V gene end was trimmed by 5 bases and the J gene end by 9 bases; junction bases not matched to a gene: 11. Germline values: CDR1 MDHEN, CDR2 SYDVKM. This CDR3 comprises 16 residues. The CDR3 region has the DNA TGTGCCAGCAGTCCTAGCGGGAGGGCCTATCGGGGTGAGCAGTTCTTC. Translated, it gives CASSPSGRAYRGEQFF.

Comment on this clonotype: A much larger clone lies one base from this, so it may be a read error. CDR3 DNA sequence: TGTGCCAGCAGCCAACTAGCGGGAGTTTTCTACAATGAGCAGTACTTC. Amino acid sequence: CASSQLAGVFYNEQYF. The rearrangement links TRBV14 to TRBJ2-7; TRBD2 aligns across 10 bases. The ends lost 2 bases at V and 7 bases at J; junction bases unmatched: 11. The germline CDR1 and CDR2 sequences are SGHDN and FVKESK. The CDR3 contains 16 residues.

V usage is TRBV7-2 and J usage is TRBJ1-1; a possible D gene is TRBD1 (5 bases). This CDR3 is built from 14 residues. Trimming pared 1 base from V and 5 bases from J, leaving 11 bases between. Germline V gene sequence: CDR1 SGHTA, CDR2 FQGNSA. CDR3 bases: TGTGCCAGCAGCTTAGACTTCGGGGGGACTGAAGCTTTCTTT. As protein: CASSLDFGGTEAFF.

This clonotype was counted only a few times. The chain uses TRBV10-1 and TRBJ2-3; 7 nucleotides agree with TRBD2. The CDR3 loop spans 15 amino acids. The ends lost 10 bases at V and 1 base at J; junction bases unmatched: 11. CDR1 and CDR2 from the germline V gene are WNHNN and SYGVQD (reference sequence). The CDR3 DNA reads as TGCGCCACAGTACGGACTAGGCAATGCACAGATACGCAGTATTTT. Translated, it gives CATVRTRQCTDTQYF.

The rearrangement uses TRBV4-1 and TRBJ2-1; 9 bases match TRBD1. The V gene end was trimmed by 4 bases and the J gene end by 6 bases; junction bases not matched to a gene: 7. This CDR3 has 15 residues. From germline, CDR1 is MGHRA and CDR2 YSYEKL. Written as DNA, the CDR3 is TGCGCCAGCAGCCTAGGACAGGGGCCGGGCAATGAGCAGTTCTTC. As protein: CASSLGQGPGNEQFF.